This T cell receptor (beta chain) originates from a study of shared clonotypes between healthy human individuals. Study details: Per donor, three plates held CD4 naive cells, three held CD4 memory, two held CD8 naive and one held CD8 memory.

Repertoires were generated with immunoSEQ multiplex PCR, while TCRdb's copy carries only in-frame clones and drops some. The data contain 730,000 or so clones, 72% of them singletons. CDR1 is SGHRS and CDR2 is YFSETQ in the germline V gene. With V trimmed by 2 bases and J by 4 bases, 3 bases remained unmatched. The CDR3 is 14 residues long. The sequencing sample was made of memory CD4+ T cells sorted from blood. Sample subset: CD45RA-negative fraction. The chain combines TRBV5-1 with TRBJ1-1, with 9 bases that match TRBD1. The sequence derives from a woman aged 25 to 39 in good health. In DNA, the CDR3 is TGCGCCAGCAGCTTTGGGACAGGGCCCACTGAAGCTTTCTTT. This codes for CASSFGTGPTEAFF. The entire variable domain, with the rest obtained from reference TRBV5-1 and TRBJ1-1, is as follows: KAGVTQTPRYLIKTRGQQVTLSCSPISGHRSVSWYQQTPGQGLQFLFEYFSETQRNKGNFPGRFSGRQFSNSRSEMNVSTLELGDSALYLCASSFGTGPTEAFFGQGTRLTVV.